There are a few counts of the clone carrying this T cell receptor beta chain. Its antigen is unknown. The germline gene is not matched at one end of the junction; a read error may be the cause. The data were obtained in a study of response to subunit inactivated influenza vaccine. Study-level points and caveats: Authors proposed each seasonal influenza vaccination draws in few new T cells.

The germline V gene encodes CDR1 LGHNA and CDR2 YNFKEQ. The CDR3 extends over 14 amino acids. TCRdb itself ran the RT-PCR reads through MiXCR, one entry per CDR3 protein. The sample consists of roughly 700,000 distinct CDR3 sequences, approximately 15% of them appearing once. The sequences come from PBMCs from blood, collected 14 days before vaccination. The receptor's source is a man aged 45-60 years who received an inactivated influenza vaccine. V and J are TRBV4-2 and TRBJ2-1, with TRBD1 matching over 8 bases. CDR3 nucleotide sequence: TGTGCCAGCAGCGTGGGACAGGACTACTATGAGCAGTTCTTC. Protein product: CASSVGQDYYEQFF.